A selection of T cell receptor beta chains follows, all from one sample in a study of T-cell memory formation after mild COVID-19. TCRdb used MiXCR to reprocess the 5' RACE reads, holding one entry per CDR3 protein. The table has hundreds of thousands of distinct CDR3 sequences, roughly 22% seen once; the top ten hold about 8.4%. Sequencing was performed on PBMCs or a T cell subset sorted from them (not recorded which). The receptors stem from an adult woman who had mild COVID-19 (a few samples of this study predate the infection). Cell type and time point are not known. The CDR3 runs from the conserved cysteine through the conserved F or W. Each record gives: J gene, V gene, CDR3 protein.

TRBJ2-3 | TRBV9 | CASSSWGPGDTQYF
TRBJ1-2 | TRBV5-1 | CASSPEDRLDGYTF
TRBJ2-7 | TRBV6-1 | CASSEWGRGAYEQYF
TRBJ2-1 | TRBV7-2 | CASSRRTRDNEQFF
TRBJ2-5 | TRBV4-1 | CASSLTGLAEGETQYF
TRBJ2-7 | TRBV15 | CATSSSGTRPYEQYF
TRBJ2-3 | TRBV7-6 | CASTPAPGQGTDTQYF
TRBJ1-3 | TRBV12-3/TRBV12-4 | CASSPRRGNTIYF
TRBJ1-1 | TRBV7-9 | CASSTGTGDTEAFF
TRBJ2-7 | TRBV20-1 | CSASGAGWIISYEQYF
TRBJ2-3 | TRBV6-6 | CASSLPRDWVTQYF
TRBJ1-2 | TRBV29-1 | CSVEETENYGYTF
TRBJ2-1 | TRBV12-3/TRBV12-4 | CASSPSGGVNEQFF
TRBJ1-4 | TRBV27 | CASSPGTGYNEKLFF
TRBJ2-5 | TRBV10-3 | CATSPGQETQYF
TRBJ2-7 | TRBV30 | CAWRKGLAGALANEQYF
TRBJ2-5 | TRBV20-1 | CSARARAGFELTQYF
TRBJ2-7 | TRBV6-2/TRBV6-3 | CASRWTVPYEQYF
TRBJ2-7 | TRBV5-1 | CASSWGTEYEQYF
TRBJ1-4 | TRBV5-1 | CASSLGTGVNEKLFF
TRBJ2-7 | TRBV5-1 | CASSSPDREEYEQYF
TRBJ2-3 | TRBV13 | CASSSLGTGTSTDTQYF
TRBJ2-2 | TRBV20-1 | CSARAMSGQGPSGELFF
TRBJ2-1 | TRBV12-3/TRBV12-4 | CASSLQRDYPSYNEQFF
TRBJ2-5 | TRBV7-9 | CASSLPGLAGGGAETQYF
TRBJ1-5 | TRBV24-1 | CATSDSGANQPQHF
TRBJ2-7 | TRBV29-1 | CSVKNYAGDEQYF
TRBJ2-7 | TRBV20-1 | CSAPGGAGGFNDEQYF
TRBJ2-4 | TRBV7-9 | CASSFVDYRGGQYF
TRBJ2-5 | TRBV29-1 | CSVEKTGQETQYF
TRBJ1-5 | TRBV7-2 | CASSLEWGGVEPQHF
TRBJ2-4 | TRBV20-1 | CSARVRGDGIQYF
TRBJ2-1 | TRBV14 | CASSTQGMLEFF
TRBJ1-1 | TRBV20-1 | CSARDRVRYTEAFF
TRBJ1-5 | TRBV7-2 | CASSFKGYSNQPQHF
TRBJ2-5 | TRBV7-9 | CASTQSGTGEYETQYF
TRBJ2-7 | TRBV9 | CASSVGAGAYEQYF
TRBJ2-4 | TRBV9 | CASSPRTGGDIQYF
TRBJ2-1 | TRBV18 | CASSSLADNEQFF
TRBJ1-6 | TRBV7-2 | CASSFRGSGSPLHF
TRBJ2-7 | TRBV4-2 | CASSQGKGYEQYF
TRBJ2-5 | TRBV5-1 | CATTNGETQYF
TRBJ1-6 | TRBV25-1 | CASSDPQGANSPLHF
TRBJ2-1 | TRBV27 | CASCSGQPTYNEQFF
TRBJ1-1 | TRBV12-3/TRBV12-4 | CASNMDRGPVSEAFF
TRBJ2-3 | TRBV5-4 | CASSSPTSDRTDTQYF
TRBJ2-3 | TRBV20-1 | CSAKKTGTGGPDTQYF
TRBJ2-3 | TRBV10-3 | CAISEGQGVDTQYF
TRBJ2-1 | TRBV18 | CASSPPPSSGTRAGNEQFF
TRBJ1-1 | TRBV3-1 | CASSQGLQGWTTEAFF
TRBJ2-7 | TRBV5-1 | CASSADLGVDEQYF
TRBJ1-1 | TRBV6-5 | CASGYPGAFF
TRBJ2-1 | TRBV11-2 | CASSLGVSGGAGFEQFF
TRBJ2-7 | TRBV7-2 | CASSLGLAGVDYEQYF
TRBJ1-2 | TRBV2 | CASSEALTGYYGYTF
TRBJ1-1 | TRBV12-3/TRBV12-4 | CASRAGRENTEAFF
TRBJ2-3 | TRBV20-1 | CSAHRGLAGVGTDTQYF